This is a list of T cell receptor beta chains from one sample in a study of blood T cells in healthy people across ages. TCRdb reanalysed the 5' RACE reads using MiXCR and keeps one entry per CDR3 protein. The profile shows about 930,000 distinct CDR3 sequences, 25% to 35% of them singletons. These same records also appear under a second study, on T cells of mothers and their children.

Sequencing was carried out using blood. These receptors were collected from a middle-aged woman in good health. Both conserved end residues are part of each CDR3. D genes are given only for firm matches. Clone size appears in some rows only: once, few, many, or a class for an expanded clone.

D gene	V gene	J gene	clone size	CDR3 length	CDR3 DNA	CDR3 protein
.	TRBV7-3	TRBJ2-1	few	18	TGTGCCAGCAGCTTCGCGATGCGGGGTGGAAAATCCTACAATGAGCAGTTCTTC	CASSFAMRGGKSYNEQFF
.	TRBV28	TRBJ2-5	few	16	TGTGCCAGCAGTTTTGGTCTCAGGGGGGTCGGGGAGACCCAGTACTTC	CASSFGLRGVGETQYF
.	TRBV5-1	TRBJ1-1	few	14	TGCGCCAGCACTTTGCAGGGGACTAACACTGAAGCTTTCTTT	CASTLQGTNTEAFF
.	TRBV7-2	TRBJ1-2	few	13	TGTGCCAGCAGCCAGCAGGGGCTATGGGGCTACACCTTC	CASSQQGLWGYTF
.	TRBV27	TRBJ2-5	few	16	TGTGCCAGCAGTTTTTCCGCCTACAAAAGGGAAGAGACCCAGTACTTC	CASSFSAYKREETQYF
TRBD1	TRBV30	TRBJ2-4	.	12	TGTGCCTGGACTACAAATACAGGGGGCCGGTACTTC	CAWTTNTGGRYF
TRBD1	TRBV6-6	TRBJ2-5	many	13	TGTGCCAGCAGCCAGGGGGAGTTGGAGACCCAGTACTTC	CASSQGELETQYF
TRBD1	TRBV7-2	TRBJ1-4	few	15	TGTGCCAGCAGCCTATTGGGACAGGGTGATGAAAAACTGTTTTTT	CASSLLGQGDEKLFF
TRBD1	TRBV9	TRBJ2-7	.	16	TGTGCCAGCAGCGTAGCACCGGGACAGGGACCCTACGAGCAGTACTTC	CASSVAPGQGPYEQYF
TRBD2	TRBV7-2	TRBJ2-3	.	14	TGTGCCAGCAGCTTAGCGCTAAGCGGGAATACGCAGTATTTT	CASSLALSGNTQYF
TRBD2	TRBV7-2	TRBJ2-2	.	16	TGTGCCAGCAGCTTAACTAGCGGGGTCAACACCGGGGAGCTGTTTTTT	CASSLTSGVNTGELFF
.	TRBV20-1	TRBJ1-2	.	13	TGCAGTGCTACGCAGGGTATTTATAGTGGCTACACCTTC	CSATQGIYSGYTF
TRBD2	TRBV9	TRBJ2-3	.	14	TGTGCCAGTACTAGCGGGGGATGGGGAGATACGCAGTATTTT	CASTSGGWGDTQYF
TRBD1	TRBV7-9	TRBJ2-5	many	15	TGTGCCAGCAGCCGACAGGGGATGCCCCAAGAGACCCAGTACTTC	CASSRQGMPQETQYF
TRBD1	TRBV20-1	TRBJ1-1	.	14	TGCAGTGCTAGTCACAGGGGGCTAAACACTGAAGCTTTCTTT	CSASHRGLNTEAFF
.	TRBV4-3	TRBJ1-6	.	15	TGCGCCAGCAGCCAGGGTACAGGATCTAATTCACCCCTCCACTTT	CASSQGTGSNSPLHF
.	TRBV24-1	TRBJ2-3	many	16	TGTGCCACCAGTGACGACAGCTTGACTAGCACAGATACGCAGTATTTT	CATSDDSLTSTDTQYF
TRBD1	TRBV15	TRBJ2-1	few	15	TGTGCCACCAGCAGCCGACAGGGTCGGAACAATGAGCAGTTCTTC	CATSSRQGRNNEQFF
.	TRBV6-1	TRBJ1-1	.	14	TGTGCCAGCAGTCAAGCGGGGGGCGCCGATGAAGCTTTCTTT	CASSQAGGADEAFF
.	TRBV5-1	TRBJ2-2	few	14	TGCGCCAGCAGCTTGGTCCAGAACACCGGGGAGCTGTTTTTT	CASSLVQNTGELFF
.	TRBV5-1	TRBJ2-1	many	15	TGCGCCAGCAGTTTAGCGCCGAGCTCCTACAATGAGCAGTTCTTC	CASSLAPSSYNEQFF
.	TRBV13	TRBJ1-3	few	15	TGTGCCAGCAACCCCACAGGGATCTCTGGAAACACCATATATTTT	CASNPTGISGNTIYF
.	TRBV19	TRBJ1-2	.	13	TGTGCCAGTTTGTCGCGACCGGACTATGGCTACACCTTC	CASLSRPDYGYTF
.	TRBV7-9	TRBJ2-5	.	14	TGTGCCGGCAGCCCTAGGTCCATGGGAGAGACCCAGTACTTC	CAGSPRSMGETQYF
.	TRBV30	TRBJ2-6	.	15	TGTGCCTGGAGTGTATACGGCGAGAGGGCCAACGTCCTGACTTTC	CAWSVYGERANVLTF
.	TRBV6-1	TRBJ2-5	many	17	TGTGCCAGCAGTGAAGCTCTGGCAGGGGCCCGCCAAGAGACCCAGTACTTC	CASSEALAGARQETQYF
TRBD1	TRBV18	TRBJ1-4	.	13	TGTGCCAGCTCACTTGACAGGGTAGAAAAACGGTTTTTT	CASSLDRVEKRFF
.	TRBV3-1	TRBJ2-7	many	13	TGTGCCAGCAGCCAAGATGGGATTTACGAGCAGTACTTC	CASSQDGIYEQYF
TRBD1	TRBV6-1	TRBJ1-2	many	16	TGTGCCAGCAGCCTCGGGACAGGGGCTATTAACTATGGCTACACCTTC	CASSLGTGAINYGYTF
TRBD2	TRBV7-9	TRBJ2-7	.	16	TGTGCCAGCAGCTCAACTAGCGGGGGAACAACCTACGAGCAGTACTTC	CASSSTSGGTTYEQYF
.	TRBV27	TRBJ1-5	many	12	TGTGCCAGCAGTTGGTCTGGGCAGCCCCAGCATTTT	CASSWSGQPQHF
TRBD1	TRBV7-9	TRBJ2-4	few	17	TGTGCCAGCTCCGGCCTCGGACAGGGAGTATCCAAAAACATTCAGTACTTC	CASSGLGQGVSKNIQYF
TRBD1	TRBV14	TRBJ1-1	.	14	TGTGCCAGCAGCCAAGACCCGGGACAGCCAGAAGCTTTCTTT	CASSQDPGQPEAFF
TRBD1	TRBV12-3/TRBV12-4	TRBJ1-5	.	13	TGTGCCAGCCGGGACAGGGGAACGCAGCCCCAGCATTTT	CASRDRGTQPQHF
.	TRBV20-1	TRBJ1-4	few	14	TGCAGTGCACGACAGATCACAACTAATGAAAAACTGTTTTTT	CSARQITTNEKLFF